This passage covers 22 T cell receptor beta chains from one sample sequenced in a study of blood T cell repertoires in COVID-19. Only in-frame clones appear in the TCRdb table, and some are missing; sequencing was by immunoSEQ multiplex PCR. The sample has around 94,000 clones, 86% seen once. Sequenced input: peripheral blood. These receptors were obtained from a man older than 75 with acute or convalescent COVID-19.

This chain joins TRBV2 and TRBJ2-2; no clear D. This CDR3 has 13 amino acids. CDR1 is SNHLY, CDR2 FYNNEI, per germline. V dropped 7 bases and J dropped 3 bases, with 9 bases sitting between them. This chain's CDR3 is CASTPLYTGELFF. The DNA for the CDR3 is TGTGCCAGCACCCCGCTATACACCGGGGAGCTGTTTTTT.

V usage is TRBV18 and J usage is TRBJ1-3; tentative D call: TRBD1 (6 bases). This CDR3 contains 17 residues. Looked up from germline, CDR1 is KGHSH and CDR2 is LQKENI. V dropped 1 base and J dropped 1 base, with 14 bases sitting between them. CDR3 protein: CASSPRTVRQSGNTIYF. DNA of the CDR3: TGTGCCAGCTCACCACGGACAGTTCGACAATCTGGAAACACCATATATTTT.

The chain employs TRBV9 and TRBJ2-7; TRBD1 aligns across 7 bases. The V gene end was trimmed by 0 bases and the J gene end by 0 bases; junction bases not matched to a gene: 6. Per the germline V gene, CDR1 is SGDLS and CDR2 is YYNGEE. The CDR3 is 16 amino acids. CDR3 coding DNA: TGTGCCAGCAGCGTAGGGACAGGCAGGAGCTCCTACGAGCAGTACTTC. Protein: CASSVGTGRSSYEQYF.

The chain combines TRBV5-4 with TRBJ2-2, with TRBD2 matching 11 bases. V was pared by 4 bases and J by 2 bases, with 4 bases of the junction left unmatched. CDR3 length: 16 residues. CDR1 and CDR2 (germline): SGHNT, YYREEE (reference sequence). The CDR3 reads CASSAGLADNTGELFF. The CDR3 DNA sequence: TGTGCCAGCAGCGCGGGACTAGCGGATAACACCGGGGAGCTGTTTTTT.

The CDR3 protein is CASSPDWRYEQYF. Here the CDR3 DNA reads TGTGCCAGCAGCCCGGACTGGAGATACGAGCAGTACTTC. This chain links TRBV3-1 (or the pseudogene TRBV3-2) with TRBJ2-7; tentative D call: TRBD2 (5 bases). This CDR3 spans 13 amino acids. V lost 4 bases and J lost 4, with 11 bases in between. The germline V gene has CDR1 LGHDT and CDR2 YNNKEL (reference sequence).

The chain has TRBV12-5 and TRBJ1-2; 7 nucleotides agree with TRBD1. V shed 7 bases and J 8 bases; nucleotides not matched to a gene: 10. CDR1 is LGHNT and CDR2 is FRNRAP in the germline V gene. The length of the CDR3 is 13 residues. The CDR3 bases are TGTGCTAGTGAGATTCCAGGGGGAAAGGGCTACACCTTC. As protein: CASEIPGGKGYTF.

This clone was counted once. Here the CDR3 DNA reads TGTGCCAGCAGCCAAGATATTCCGGGAGGCAGCACAGATACGCAGTATTTT. It yields the protein CASSQDIPGGSTDTQYF. V gene TRBV3-1 (or the pseudogene TRBV3-2) combines with J gene TRBJ2-3; 7 nucleotides match TRBD2. V shed 0 bases and J 0 bases; nucleotides not matched to a gene: 6. The germline gives CDR1 LGHDT, CDR2 YNNKEL (reference sequence). The CDR3 is 17 amino acids.

J is TRBJ1-4 and V is TRBV6-5; the D gene is possibly TRBD1 (5 bases). Deletions cut 5 bases from V and 6 bases from J, with 13 bases between. This CDR3 contains 14 residues. Germline V gene lookup returns CDR1 MNHEY and CDR2 SVGAGI. CDR3 in amino acids: CASSRGGGDEKLFF. Here the CDR3 DNA reads TGTGCCAGCAGTCGAGGCGGGGGAGATGAAAAACTGTTTTTT.

V gene TRBV27 combines with J gene TRBJ2-2; 7 bases agree with TRBD2. Germline V lookup: CDR1 MNHEY, CDR2 SMNVEV (reference sequence). V trimming: 6 bases; J trimming: 0 bases; junction bases outside the gene matches: 4. The CDR3 is made up of 15 amino acids. CDR3 bases: TGTGCCAGCAGCCTGGGGGGGGCGAACACCGGGGAGCTGTTTTTT. Encoded protein: CASSLGGANTGELFF.

CDR3 nucleotides: TGTGCCAGCATTTTGACAGGGGGAGGAAACACCATATATTTT. Its protein product is CASILTGGGNTIYF. The rearrangement joins TRBV6-5 to TRBJ1-3; 9 bases map to TRBD1. This CDR3 has 14 amino acids. Per germline, CDR1 MNHEY and CDR2 SVGAGI. V lost 7 bases to trimming and J lost 4 bases; unmatched junction nucleotides: 5.

The chain links TRBV18 to TRBJ2-5; 7 bases align to TRBD2. There are 15 residues in the CDR3. Germline lookup yields CDR1 KGHSH and CDR2 LQKENI. The V and J ends lost 6 bases and 2 bases, in that order; junction bases with no gene match: 9. The CDR3 sequence: CASSPAGRLQETQYF. CDR3 bases: TGTGCCAGCTCGCCAGCGGGACGGCTTCAAGAGACCCAGTACTTC.

The genes are TRBV6-2 or TRBV6-3 and TRBJ2-4; 7 bases are shared with TRBD2. The CDR3 has 17 residues. V trimming: 6 bases; J trimming: 0 bases; junction bases outside the gene matches: 11. CDR1 is MNHEY, CDR2 SVGEGT, per germline. CDR3 sequence reads: CASSQPTSFEAKNIQYF. CDR3 in DNA: TGTGCCAGCAGCCAGCCGACTAGCTTCGAAGCCAAAAACATTCAGTACTTC.

The rearrangement uses TRBV2 and TRBJ1-4, with TRBD1 matching over 9 bases. The trim removed 5 bases at V and 7 bases at J, leaving 5 bases unmatched. The CDR3 extends over 14 amino acids. CDR1 is SNHLY and CDR2 is FYNNEI in the germline V gene. CDR3 coding DNA: TGTGCCAGCAGTACCGGGACAGGGAGTGAAAAACTGTTTTTT. Translation: CASSTGTGSEKLFF.

The rearrangement links TRBV18 to TRBJ2-7, with 9 nucleotides matching TRBD1. V trimming: 3 bases; J trimming: 6 bases; junction bases outside the gene matches: 6. There are 14 residues in the CDR3. Germline assignment: CDR1 KGHSH and CDR2 LQKENI. The CDR3 spells CASSPRQGVGEQYF. The CDR3 nucleotides are TGTGCCAGCTCACCGAGACAGGGGGTCGGCGAGCAGTACTTC.

The V call is TRBV7-2, the J call TRBJ2-7; 9 bases line up with TRBD1. This CDR3 has 15 amino acids. CDR1 and CDR2 from the germline V gene are SGHTA and FQGNSA. The V and J ends lost 3 bases and 5 bases, in that order; junction bases with no gene match: 8. The CDR3 here is CASSLGQGIIDEQYF. In nucleotides, the CDR3 is TGTGCCAGCAGCTTGGGACAGGGAATAATAGACGAGCAGTACTTC.

The chain couples TRBV2 to TRBJ2-3; 10 bases match TRBD2. Unmatched junction bases numbered 17, after V lost 8 bases and J lost 0 bases. Per the germline V gene, CDR1 is SNHLY and CDR2 is FYNNEI. This CDR3 has 19 residues. The CDR3 coding sequence is TGTGCCAGCTGTGCTGAAGCGGGAGGGTCTCTGTCTAGCACAGATACGCAGTATTTT. Protein: CASCAEAGGSLSSTDTQYF.

V gene TRBV28 combines with J gene TRBJ2-3, with D perhaps matching TRBD2 (5 bases). The CDR3 has 15 amino acids. V lost 7 bases to trimming and J lost 1 base, with 15 bases between them. CDR1 and CDR2 from the germline V gene are MDHEN and SYDVKM. The CDR3 reads CASTAGADRTDTQYF. The CDR3 DNA reads TGTGCCAGCACCGCCGGAGCGGACCGCACAGATACGCAGTATTTT.

The CDR3 loop reads CAWKTGSGYTF. CDR3 DNA sequence: TGTGCCTGGAAGACAGGGTCTGGCTACACCTTC. This chain uses TRBV30 with TRBJ1-2; 7 positions match TRBD1. The CDR3 is made up of 11 amino acids. Germline CDR1 GTSNPN, CDR2 SVGIG (reference sequence). With V trimmed by 4 bases and J by 7 bases, 3 bases remained unmatched.

The chain joins TRBV19 to TRBJ2-2, with 9 bases aligning to TRBD2. V trimming: 7 bases; J trimming: 3 bases; junction bases outside the gene matches: 0. This CDR3 spans 13 amino acids. Germline V lookup: CDR1 LNHDA, CDR2 SQIVND (reference sequence). CDR3 loop: CASIAGDTGELFF. CDR3 DNA sequence: TGTGCCAGTATAGCGGGAGACACCGGGGAGCTGTTTTTT.

V gene TRBV7-2 combines with J gene TRBJ2-1, with 14 bases identical to TRBD2. The trim removed 7 bases at V and 7 bases at J, leaving 12 bases unmatched. The CDR3 has 17 residues. Germline CDR1 reads SGHTA; CDR2 reads FQGNSA. CDR3 loop: CASTDKGLAGGQNEQFF. The CDR3 DNA reads TGTGCCAGCACCGATAAAGGACTAGCGGGAGGTCAGAATGAGCAGTTCTTC.

This rearrangement joins TRBV7-2 to TRBJ2-2; perhaps TRBD1 as D (5 bases). The CDR3 covers 14 residues. Trimming took off 6 bases at V and 6 bases at J, with 14 bases between the two ends. The germline V gene has CDR1 SGHTA and CDR2 FQGNSA. In DNA, the CDR3 is TGTGCCAGCAGGAACAGACAGCAACCCGGGGAGCTGTTTTTT. Protein product: CASRNRQQPGELFF.

The J gene is TRBJ2-2, the V gene TRBV3-1 (or the pseudogene TRBV3-2); D unresolved. The ends were cut back, 3 bases at V and 1 base at J, with 6 bases in the middle. Germline V CDR1 and CDR2: LGHDT, YNNKEL (reference sequence). This CDR3 has 14 residues. The CDR3 nucleotides are TGTGCCAGCAGCCAGAGCATGAACACCGGGGAGCTGTTTTTT. Its protein product is CASSQSMNTGELFF.